One sample yielded the 14 T cell receptor beta chains listed below, sequenced in a study of blood T cell repertoires in COVID-19. Method: immunoSEQ multiplex PCR; TCRdb's copy keeps in-frame clones and lacks some. The sample consists of roughly 280,000 clones, over 85% of them appearing once. Source material: PBMCs or T cells enriched from blood (not recorded which). These receptors all come from a woman in her fifties or sixties who had recovered from COVID-19.

The CDR3 DNA reads TGCAGCTTCCAAGCCCAGGGCGACTATGGCTACACCTTC. Translating it yields CSFQAQGDYGYTF. The V gene is TRBV29-1, the J gene TRBJ1-2; D is perhaps TRBD1 (5 bases). V lost 8 bases and J lost 3, with 16 bases in between. Germline CDR1 reads SQVTM; CDR2 reads ANQGSEA. The CDR3 sequence is 13 residues long.

This clone has more than one count but fewer than ten. V gene TRBV24-1 combines with J gene TRBJ1-4; 9 nucleotides line up with TRBD1. The length of the CDR3 is 15 residues. In germline, CDR1 is KGHDR, CDR2 SFDVKD. V was pared by 5 bases and J by 7 bases, with 7 bases of the junction left unmatched. The chain's CDR3 is CATSGATGGGEKLFF. In DNA form, the CDR3 reads TGTGCCACCAGTGGGGCAACAGGGGGCGGTGAAAAACTGTTTTTT.

The rearrangement joins TRBV27 to TRBJ2-7, with 9 bases fitting TRBD1. Trimming removed 3 bases from V and 1 base from J; junction bases left unmatched: 10. The CDR3 is made up of 17 amino acids. In germline, CDR1 is MNHEY, CDR2 SMNVEV (reference sequence). CDR3 nucleotide sequence: TGTGCCAGCAGTTTCCTGGGACAGGGAACTAGATCCTACGAGCAGTACTTC. Its translation is CASSFLGQGTRSYEQYF.

This chain connects TRBV5-4 to TRBJ1-4; tentative D call: TRBD1 (5 bases). CDR1 and CDR2 (germline): SGHNT, YYREEE (reference sequence). The V end was cut by 0 bases, the J end by 5 bases, with 5 bases between. This CDR3 has 13 amino acids. This CDR3 reads CASSLEGNEKLFF. CDR3 nucleotides: TGTGCCAGCAGCTTGGAGGGGAATGAAAAACTGTTTTTT.

The V and J genes are TRBV2 and TRBJ2-7; TRBD2 agrees at 13 bases. The trim removed 6 bases at V and 2 bases at J, leaving 10 bases unmatched. The CDR3 consists of 17 residues. Germline V CDR1 and CDR2: SNHLY, FYNNEI. The CDR3 reads CASSRVTLAGGPYEQYF. CDR3 DNA sequence: TGTGCCAGCAGCCGAGTTACACTAGCGGGAGGGCCCTACGAGCAGTACTTC.

For the CDR3, the DNA is TGCGCCAGCAGTGGGACAGGGGACCTCGAAGCTTTCTTT. It codes for CASSGTGDLEAFF. The chain recombines TRBV10-1 with TRBJ1-1; 9 bases agree with TRBD1. J was trimmed by 8 bases and V by 4 bases; bases with no gene match: 5. The CDR3 is made up of 13 amino acids. The V gene's germline CDR1 is WNHNN and CDR2 SYGVQD (reference sequence).

The genes are TRBV30 and TRBJ2-7; TRBD1 aligns across 10 bases. The CDR3 consists of 14 residues. Looked up from germline, CDR1 is GTSNPN and CDR2 is SVGIG (reference sequence). CDR3 residues: CAWSVSDDRGLSGV. CDR3 DNA: TGTGCCTGGAGTGTATCTGACGACAGGGGGCTAAGTGGTGTC.

This sequence joins TRBV5-4 and TRBJ2-3, with 12 bases matching TRBD1. V dropped 4 bases and J dropped 8; count of bases not matched to a gene: 8. CDR3 length: 15 residues. From germline, CDR1 is SGHNT and CDR2 YYREEE (reference sequence). The chain's CDR3 is CASSPRDRGLITQYF. The CDR3 DNA reads as TGTGCCAGCAGCCCCCGGGACAGGGGGCTAATTACGCAGTATTTT.

Comment on this clone: Compared with germline, one end of the junction differs, possibly owing to a read error. V and J are TRBV2 and TRBJ1-6; D is ambiguous. The CDR3 length is 15 residues. Germline lookup yields CDR1 SNHLY and CDR2 FYNNEI. DNA of the CDR3: TGTGCCAGCAGTGAAAGTCGAGGGTATAGTTCACCCCTCCACTTT. Amino acids: CASSESRGYSSPLHF.

The V and J genes are TRBV18 and TRBJ1-1; the match to TRBD1 covers 7 bases. CDR3 size: 15 residues. Per the germline V gene, CDR1 is KGHSH and CDR2 is LQKENI. The ends lost 3 bases at V and 6 bases at J; junction bases unmatched: 10. The CDR3 loop is CASSPTEGAISEAFF. CDR3 coding DNA: TGTGCCAGCTCACCGACCGAGGGGGCTATCTCTGAAGCTTTCTTT.

The V call is TRBV6-5, the J call TRBJ2-7, with D unclear. CDR1 MNHEY and CDR2 SVGAGI come from the germline V gene. Trimming pared 0 bases from V and 3 bases from J, leaving 12 bases between. The CDR3 has 15 residues. This chain's CDR3 is CASSYSLTAVYEQYF. The CDR3 DNA follows: TGTGCCAGCAGTTACTCGTTAACAGCCGTCTACGAGCAGTACTTC.

The chain uses TRBV5-1 and TRBJ2-1; 9 bases line up with TRBD2. CDR1 and CDR2 from the germline V gene are SGHRS and YFSETQ. V lost 1 base and J lost 4; bases outside the gene matches: 6. This CDR3 spans 16 amino acids. This CDR3 reads CASSLSPSGGYNEQFF. The CDR3 nucleotides are TGCGCCAGCAGCTTGTCTCCCAGCGGGGGGTACAATGAGCAGTTCTTC.

V is TRBV11-3 and J is TRBJ2-1; TRBD2 is a possible D gene (6 bases). The CDR3 runs 14 residues. Deletions cut 5 bases from V and 2 bases from J, with 10 bases between. Germline CDR1 is SGHNT and CDR2 is YENEEA. CDR3 sequence (DNA): TGTGCCAGCAGCCGCGGAGGGACCTACAATGAGCAGTTCTTC. As protein: CASSRGGTYNEQFF.

The chain employs TRBV6-5 and TRBJ1-3; D is undetermined. Germline CDR1 and CDR2: MNHEY and SVGAGI. The CDR3 is 15 residues long. Trimming left V 7 bases short and J 2 bases short, with 15 bases between. DNA for the CDR3: TGTGCCAGCACCCCCCTTGTGGGCGCTGGAAACACCATATATTTT. Amino acid sequence: CASTPLVGAGNTIYF.